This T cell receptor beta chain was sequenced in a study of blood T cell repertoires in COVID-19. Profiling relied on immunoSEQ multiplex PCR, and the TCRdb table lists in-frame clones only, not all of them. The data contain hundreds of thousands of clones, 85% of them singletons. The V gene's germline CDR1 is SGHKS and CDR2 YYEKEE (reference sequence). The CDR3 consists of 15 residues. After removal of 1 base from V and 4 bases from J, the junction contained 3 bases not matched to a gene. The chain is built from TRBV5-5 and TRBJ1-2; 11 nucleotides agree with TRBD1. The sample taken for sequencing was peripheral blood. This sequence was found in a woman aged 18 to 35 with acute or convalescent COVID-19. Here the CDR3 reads CASSLTGQGAYGYTF. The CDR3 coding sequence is TGTGCCAGCAGCTTGACAGGACAGGGGGCCTATGGCTACACCTTC.